The source of this TCR beta chain is a study of blood T cell repertoires in COVID-19. Per the study methods: Amplification with reference gene primers provided the estimates of nucleated cell counts. Profiling relied on immunoSEQ multiplex PCR, and the TCRdb table lists in-frame clones only, not all of them. V, J and clone size derive from that table, while D and trimming were established from the DNA sequence. The sample has a few hundred thousand clones, more than 85% seen once; the top ten hold roughly 1%. The CDR3 covers 16 residues. The germline CDR1 and CDR2 sequences are SGHTS and YDEGEE. After removal of 0 bases from V and 1 base from J, the junction contained 5 bases not matched to a gene. The study assigned cohorts using participant-reported clinical history. Two negative PCRs, clearance, or symptom resolution were required of recovered Cohort 3 donors.

The sequencing sample was made of PBMCs or T cells enriched from blood (not recorded which). The chain links TRBV5-8 to TRBJ1-1; 8 positions agree with TRBD1. The sequence was collected from a woman aged 25-40 years who had recovered from COVID-19. The DNA for the CDR3 is TGTGCCAGCAGCTTGGACAACGGACAGGGGAACACTGAAGCTTTCTTT. Its translation is CASSLDNGQGNTEAFF.